This T cell receptor (beta chain) was captured by sequencing in a study of T cells expressing NK-cell markers (dated by TCRdb to about 2020). Regarding the complete study: In sorted CD3+CD56+NKG2C+, CD3+CD56+NKG2C- and CD3+CD56-NKG2C+ T-cell subsets from eight donors, TCR beta-chain repertoires were profiled. All eight donors whose samples were sequenced were randomly selected healthy volunteers, three of them men and five women. Among the eight sequenced donors, seven were HCMV-seropositive and one was HCMV-seronegative. Libraries were sequenced as 2 x 150 bp reads on Illumina HiSeq 2000/2500, MiSeq or NextSeq.

To determine HCMV serostatus, a commercial ELISA kit was used to detect HCMV-specific IgG in serum. Peripheral blood mononuclear cells were isolated from blood by Ficoll density gradient centrifugation. Broad study findings and their caveats: In a handful of donors, the dominant CD3+CD56+NKG2C+ clonotypes ranked among the top 10 CD8+ clonotypes, making up roughly 1.0-8% of CD8+ T cells. Those dominant clonotypes were again the most abundant among CD3+CD56-NKG2C+ cells in a few donors, at roughly 28.3-65%. Whether the expanded NKG2C-expressing T cell clones were specific for HCMV antigens remained unclear.

Sequenced on an Illumina HiSeq 2000. 5'RACE template switching, by which a universal primer site and unique molecular identifiers were added, was used to make TCR beta cDNA libraries. Priming for cDNA synthesis came from the TCR beta constant segment, and two successive PCR amplification steps followed. In the original analysis: Reads were demultiplexed and grouped by UMI with MIGEC, and clonotypes were assembled and quantified with MiTCR. Only TCR cDNA sequences supported by at least two reads were kept to exclude erroneous sequences. The tcR package was used for downstream repertoire analysis, with clonotypes matched between fractions based on CDR3 nucleotide sequence plus V segment. VDJmatch was used to annotate antigen specificity against VDJdb, with one amino acid substitution in CDR3 allowed. The reads, reprocessed by TCRdb, yield one row per CDR3 protein sequence and no DNA. It is TCRdb's table, rather than the study itself, that gives the V and J calls and clone size. In this sample's table one finds about 550,000 distinct CDR3 sequences. Of the sample, approximately 3.6% falls within the top ten clones.

Reading the germline V gene gives CDR1 SQVTM and CDR2 ANQGSEA. The CDR3 has 14 amino acids, counting the end cysteine and phenylalanine. No DNA is listed. Notes on this clonotype: What antigen it recognizes has not been identified.

Material: blood T cells: a sorted CD56 or NKG2C T cell subset, CD4+ or CD8+ T cells, or bulk PBMC T cells (not recorded which). The chain is made from TRBV29-1 and TRBJ1-1; the D call of TRBD1 rests on TCRdb alone, since no DNA is present to check it. This TCR derives from a man younger than 35 in good health. Donor details come from another sample of the same person, matched by shared clones. The CDR3 corresponds to CSVVTPGGNTEAFF. With the rest looked up from the reference TRBV29-1 and TRBJ1-1 genes rather than sequenced, the full variable domain is SAVISQKPSRDICQRGTSLTIQCQVDSQVTMMFWYRQQPGQSLTLIATANQGSEATYESGFVIDKFPISRPNLTFSTLTVSNMSPEDSSIYLCSVVTPGGNTEAFFGQGTRLTVV.